The 18 T cell receptor beta chains below all came from one sample that was sequenced in a study of cytomegalovirus exposure and HLA in healthy donors. Both 60 Vbeta primers and 13 Jbeta primers went into the PCR. The table came from immunoSEQ multiplex PCR; TCRdb's copy has only in-frame clones and leaves some out. The sample carries roughly 110,000 clones, less than 85% recorded once. Sample: PBMCs. The receptors were gathered from a woman aged 40 to 55 in good health and CMV-seropositive.

This clone was observed a single time. V and J are TRBV7-9 and TRBJ1-4; maybe TRBD1 (6 bases). Germline CDR1 reads SEHNR; CDR2 reads FQNEAQ (reference sequence). Between the trimmed V and J ends, which lost 5 bases and 0 bases, there was a span of 13 bases. There are 16 residues in the CDR3. The CDR3 DNA follows: TGTGCCAGCAGCCCATTCGGACAGACAACTAATGAAAAACTGTTTTTT. Its translation: CASSPFGQTTNEKLFF.

The CDR3 loop is CASSHPGSTYEQYF. The CDR3 nucleotides read TGTGCCAGCAGCCACCCAGGGTCTACCTACGAGCAGTACTTC. The chain employs TRBV25-1 and TRBJ2-7; the D gene is possibly TRBD1 (5 bases). In germline, CDR1 is MGHDK, CDR2 SYGVNS. V was clipped by 6 bases and J by 2 bases, with 14 bases between them. The CDR3 contains 14 residues.

Note on this clone: A junction end diverges from the germline sequence, so it may reflect a read error. This chain uses TRBV30 with TRBJ1-1; D might be TRBD1 (6 bases). CDR1 and CDR2 (germline): GTSNPN, SVGIG (reference sequence). CDR3 length equals 11 residues. CDR3 amino acids: CAWSVAQGHLF. The CDR3 DNA sequence: TGTGCCTGGAGTGTAGCGCAGGGGCATCTCTTT.

The chain uses TRBV2 and TRBJ1-1, with a tentative D call TRBD1 (6 bases). This CDR3 has 13 residues. Germline assignment: CDR1 SNHLY and CDR2 FYNNEI. V was cut by 9 bases and J by 4 bases, with 15 bases left in between. CDR3 protein: CASPKGVFTEAFF. The CDR3 coding sequence is TGTGCCAGTCCTAAGGGGGTCTTCACTGAAGCTTTCTTT.

The CDR3 DNA is TGTGCCAGCAGTGAAGTGTTAAATGGCCTAGCCAAAAACATTCAGTACTTC. It yields the protein CASSEVLNGLAKNIQYF. The chain couples TRBV6-1 to TRBJ2-4; no clear D. V was clipped by 1 base and J by 0 bases, with 13 bases between them. Looked up from germline, CDR1 is MNHNS and CDR2 is SASEGT. CDR3 length equals 17 residues.

CDR3 nucleotide sequence: TGTGCCAGCAGTGGCGGACAGGGACTTAGCTCCTATAATTCACCCCTCCACTTT. Residues: CASSGGQGLSSYNSPLHF. This chain connects TRBV27 to TRBJ1-6; 8 nucleotides match TRBD1. Germline CDR1 reads MNHEY; CDR2 reads SMNVEV (reference sequence). V lost 5 bases to trimming and J lost 0 bases; unmatched junction nucleotides: 9. This CDR3 has 18 amino acids.

The genes are TRBV10-3 and TRBJ2-2; TRBD2 aligns across 8 bases. The germline CDR1 and CDR2 sequences are ENHRY and SYGVKD. J was trimmed by 1 base and V by 10 bases; bases with no gene match: 5. This CDR3 region has 14 residues. This CDR3 reads CATRGGQNTGELFF. The CDR3 DNA reads as TGTGCCACCCGGGGGGGCCAGAACACCGGGGAGCTGTTTTTT.

The rearrangement joins TRBV4-3 to TRBJ2-1; 8 positions agree with TRBD1. CDR3 length: 16 amino acids. V lost 0 bases to trimming and J lost 4 bases; unmatched junction nucleotides: 5. Germline V lookup: CDR1 LGHNA, CDR2 YSLEER. In nucleotides, the CDR3 is TGCGCCAGCAGCCAAGATTCAGGGGGCTCTTACAATGAGCAGTTCTTC. Its translation: CASSQDSGGSYNEQFF.

The gene calls are TRBV30 and TRBJ1-2; TRBD1 aligns across 7 bases. The CDR3 has 14 residues. Per the germline V gene, CDR1 is GTSNPN and CDR2 is SVGIG (reference sequence). V was clipped by 3 bases and J by 3 bases; unmatched bases: 7. In DNA, the CDR3 is TGTGCCTGGAGATTCGTAGGGACAGACTATGGCTACACCTTC. Translated, it gives CAWRFVGTDYGYTF.

The V and J genes are TRBV7-6 and TRBJ2-5; 10 bases match TRBD2. Unmatched junction bases numbered 13, after V lost 4 bases and J lost 5 bases. Looked up from germline, CDR1 is SGHVS and CDR2 is FNYEAQ. This CDR3 comprises 17 residues. The DNA for the CDR3 is TGTGCCAGCAGCTCAGGAGCGCTAGCGGGGGCCCGGGAGACCCAGTACTTC. Its translation: CASSSGALAGARETQYF.

The chain couples TRBV4-3 to TRBJ2-1, with TRBD1 matching 9 bases. Germline assignment: CDR1 LGHNA and CDR2 YSLEER. V was clipped by 3 bases and J by 2 bases; unmatched bases: 5. The CDR3 is 16 residues long. This CDR3 is CASSHLTGGTYNEQFF. The CDR3 nucleotides are TGCGCCAGCAGCCACCTAACAGGGGGCACCTACAATGAGCAGTTCTTC.

This clone appeared a few times. This chain connects TRBV19 to TRBJ2-6, with a possible D match to TRBD2 (6 bases). V gave up 3 bases and J gave up 2 bases, with 8 bases separating them. The germline CDR1 and CDR2 sequences are LNHDA and SQIVND (reference sequence). CDR3 length: 15 amino acids. The DNA of the CDR3 is TGTGCCAGTAGTATGGGGGGAACTGGGGCCAACGTCCTGACTTTC. Encoded protein: CASSMGGTGANVLTF. The complete variable domain, with remaining parts taken from reference TRBV19 and TRBJ2-6, reads DGGITQSPKYLFRKEGQNVTLSCEQNLNHDAMYWYRQDPGQGLRLIYYSQIVNDFQKGDIAEGYSVSREKKESFPLTVTSAQKNPTAFYLCASSMGGTGANVLTFGAGSRLTVL.

The chain has TRBV9 and TRBJ2-2, with a possible D match to TRBD1 (6 bases). CDR3 length equals 13 residues. Germline V gene data show CDR1 as SGDLS and CDR2 as YYNGEE. Deletions cut 1 base from V and 5 bases from J, with 6 bases between. The chain's CDR3 is CASSVRGTGELFF. CDR3 bases: TGTGCCAGCAGCGTAAGGGGGACCGGGGAGCTGTTTTTT. Based on the CDR3 plus reference TRBV9 and TRBJ2-2, the full variable domain is DSGVTQTPKHLITATGQRVTLRCSPRSGDLSVYWYQQSLDQGLQFLIQYYNGEERAKGNILERFSAQQFPDLHSELNLSSLELGDSALYFCASSVRGTGELFFGEGSRLTVL.

The rearrangement uses TRBV5-1 and TRBJ1-2; TRBD1 might be the D (6 bases). This CDR3 is 15 amino acids long. Germline-derived CDR1 and CDR2 are SGHRS and YFSETQ. Between the trimmed V and J ends, which lost 2 bases and 4 bases, there was a span of 15 bases. CDR3 bases: TGCGCCAGCAGCTTACAAGTGACAGGAGGCTATGGCTACACCTTC. It specifies CASSLQVTGGYGYTF.

This chain uses TRBV7-9 with TRBJ2-3, with TRBD2 matching over 8 bases. After removal of 6 bases from V and 0 bases from J, the junction contained 8 bases not matched to a gene. The CDR3 runs to 16 residues. From germline, CDR1 is SEHNR and CDR2 FQNEAQ (reference sequence). The CDR3 protein is CASRQTSGRSTDTQYF. In nucleotides, the CDR3 is TGTGCCAGCAGACAAACTAGCGGCCGGAGCACAGATACGCAGTATTTT.

V usage is TRBV27 and J usage is TRBJ2-7; 13 bases map to TRBD2. The V gene end was trimmed by 2 bases and the J gene end by 3 bases; junction bases not matched to a gene: 4. This CDR3 is built from 16 residues. Germline V gene sequence: CDR1 MNHEY, CDR2 SMNVEV (reference sequence). In nucleotides, the CDR3 is TGTGCCAGCAGTTTAGGAGGGACTAGCGGGGACTACGAGCAGTACTTC. Translated, it gives CASSLGGTSGDYEQYF.

The V call is TRBV7-2, the J call TRBJ1-1, with D unclear. Trimming took off 0 bases at V and 0 bases at J, with 5 bases between the two ends. The CDR3 is 14 amino acids. CDR1 and CDR2 (germline): SGHTA, FQGNSA. The CDR3 DNA reads TGTGCCAGCAGCTTAGCTCACTTGAACACTGAAGCTTTCTTT. This gives the protein CASSLAHLNTEAFF.

The rearrangement links TRBV7-6 to TRBJ1-1; perhaps TRBD1 as D (5 bases). Trimming removed 1 base at V and 3 bases at J, with 15 bases between. The CDR3 is made up of 16 amino acids. The germline CDR1 and CDR2 sequences are SGHVS and FNYEAQ. This chain's CDR3 is CASSLGGEGRDTEAFF. CDR3 coding DNA: TGTGCCAGCAGCTTAGGGGGGGAGGGAAGGGACACTGAAGCTTTCTTT.